The rows below give T cell receptor beta chains drawn from one sample of a study of CD8 T cells in Susac syndrome. TCRdb reanalysed the immunoSEQ multiplex PCR reads using MiXCR and keeps one entry per CDR3 protein. Among approximately 220,000 distinct CDR3 sequences listed, approximately 95% were seen once. Sequenced input: CD4+ T cells from PBMCs. These TCRs come from a human donor with multiple sclerosis. CDR3s include the opening cysteine and the closing phenylalanine or tryptophan. D genes are given only for firm matches. The listing skips clone size in some rows; elsewhere it reads once, few, many or a size class.

V gene	D gene	J gene	clone size	CDR3 DNA	CDR3 protein
TRBV29-1	NA	TRBJ1-2	NA	TGCAGCGTTGGTCAGGCCTCCTCAGCTAACTATGGCTACACCTTC	CSVGQASSANYGYTF
TRBV30	NA	TRBJ1-1	NA	TGTGCCTGGAGTGTCACGAGGGAGAACACTGAAGCTTTCTTT	CAWSVTRENTEAFF
TRBV30	TRBD2	TRBJ2-1	NA	TGTGCCTGGAGTAGGGTGATTGTGTTCGGGACTAGCGGGGGGCGTGAGCAGTTCTTC	CAWSRVIVFGTSGGREQFF
TRBV9	NA	TRBJ2-1	NA	TGTGCCAGCAGCCTAGTGGGTTCCTACAATGAGCAGTTCTTC	CASSLVGSYNEQFF
TRBV5-1	TRBD2	TRBJ2-5	NA	TGCGCCAGCAGCTTGGGTCTAGCGGCGCTTAGAGAGACCCAGTACTTC	CASSLGLAALRETQYF
TRBV29-1	NA	TRBJ2-5	NA	TGCAGCGTTGTGTCAGGGGCTAGGGAGACCCAGTACTTC	CSVVSGARETQYF
TRBV14	NA	TRBJ2-5	NA	TGTGCCAGCAGCCCCTTGGCCCCCGGAGAGACCCAGTACTTC	CASSPLAPGETQYF
TRBV12-3/TRBV12-4	NA	TRBJ2-1	NA	TGTGCCAGCAGGAAATTATCGCATGAGCAGTTCTTC	CASRKLSHEQFF
TRBV15	NA	TRBJ1-4	NA	TGTGCCACCAGCAGTTATGAAAAACTGTTTTTT	CATSSYEKLFF
TRBV5-6	NA	TRBJ2-6	NA	TGTGCCAGCAGCTCCGGACCCTCTGGGGCCAACGTCCTGACTTTC	CASSSGPSGANVLTF
TRBV30	NA	TRBJ1-2	NA	TGTGCCTGGAGTGTACGAAGGGAAAGCAACTATGGCTACACCTTC	CAWSVRRESNYGYTF
TRBV29-1	NA	TRBJ2-5	NA	TGCAGCGTCTCACAGGGTCCACAAGAGACCCAGTACTTC	CSVSQGPQETQYF
TRBV6-2/TRBV6-3	NA	TRBJ2-3	NA	TGTGCCAGCAGTTACGGCCCGGGAACGCAGTATTTT	CASSYGPGTQYF
TRBV9	NA	TRBJ2-3	once	TGTGCCAGCAGGCGGGCTAGTAGCACAGATACGCAGTATTTT	CASRRASSTDTQYF
TRBV29-1	TRBD1	TRBJ1-5	NA	TGCAGCGTCCTATTGTCCGGGACAGTGGGAAATCAGCCCCAGCATTTT	CSVLLSGTVGNQPQHF
TRBV11-1	NA	TRBJ2-1	NA	TGTGCCAGCAGCTTCCGGGGAGCCTACAATGAGCAGTTCTTC	CASSFRGAYNEQFF
TRBV6-5	TRBD1	TRBJ2-1	NA	TGTGCCAGCAGGGGGACAGGGTACAATGAGCAGTTCTTC	CASRGTGYNEQFF
TRBV7-3	NA	TRBJ2-5	once	TGTGCCAGCAGCCTTGGATTCGGAGAGACCCAGTACTTC	CASSLGFGETQYF